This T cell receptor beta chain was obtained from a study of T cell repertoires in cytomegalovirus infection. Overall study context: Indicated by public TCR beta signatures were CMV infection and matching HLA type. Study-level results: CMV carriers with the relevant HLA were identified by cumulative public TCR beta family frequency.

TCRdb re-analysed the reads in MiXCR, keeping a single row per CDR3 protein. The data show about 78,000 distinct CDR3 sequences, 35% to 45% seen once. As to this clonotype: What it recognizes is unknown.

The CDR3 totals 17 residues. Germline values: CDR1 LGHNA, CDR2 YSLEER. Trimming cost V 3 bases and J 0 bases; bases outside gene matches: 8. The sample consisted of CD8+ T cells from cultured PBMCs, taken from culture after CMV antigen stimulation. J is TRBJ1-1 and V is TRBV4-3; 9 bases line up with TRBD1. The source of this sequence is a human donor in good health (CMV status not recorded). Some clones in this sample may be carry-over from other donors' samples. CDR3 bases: TGCGCCAGCAGCCAGCCACCGGGACAGGGTTTGAACACTGAAGCTTTCTTT. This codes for CASSQPPGQGLNTEAFF.